These T cell receptor beta chains were read from a single sample in a study of read filtering for tumor transcriptome and immune sequencing. TCRdb re-derived calls from the reads in MiXCR, one entry per CDR3 protein. The table lists about 61,000 distinct CDR3 sequences, around 21% of them singletons. Sequencing used a population of CD138-negative cells sorted from bone marrow. The receptors derive from a donor at least 40 years old with multiple myeloma. Each CDR3 is given with its conserved first and last residue. D genes are given only for firm matches. Where a row states a size, it is once, few, many or the class of an expanded clone; other rows omit it.

abundance,d_gene,j_gene,v_gene,CDR3aa,CDR3nt
.,.,TRBJ2-1,TRBV2,CASSPRTPLGYKEQLF,TGTGCCAGCAGTCCCAGAACTCCTTTGGGGTACAAAGAGCAGCTCTTC
few,.,TRBJ1-2,TRBV19,CASSNRDIASGYTF,TGTGCCAGTAGTAACCGGGACATAGCTAGTGGCTACACCTTC
many,.,TRBJ1-4,TRBV2,CASSVKGSTNEKLFF,TGTGCCAGCAGTGTGAAGGGCTCAACTAATGAAAAACTGTTTTTT
many,TRBD1,TRBJ2-5,TRBV20-1,CSANREDRGETQYF,TGCAGTGCAAACCGAGAGGACAGGGGGGAGACCCAGTACTTC
many,TRBD2,TRBJ2-1,TRBV20-1,CSARDIAGTNNEQFF,TGCAGTGCTAGAGATATAGCGGGGACCAACAATGAGCAGTTCTTC
many,.,TRBJ1-4,TRBV4-1,CASSQDGQIYEKLFF,TGCGCCAGCAGCCAAGATGGCCAGATTTATGAAAAACTGTTTTTT
many,TRBD2,TRBJ2-1,TRBV20-1,CSARIAGTYNEQFF,TGCAGTGCTCGGATAGCGGGGACCTACAATGAGCAGTTCTTC
many,.,TRBJ2-1,TRBV5-1,CASSHGESSYNEQFF,TGCGCCAGCAGCCACGGGGAGAGCTCCTACAATGAGCAGTTCTTC
many,.,TRBJ2-1,TRBV18,CASSPPRGTPFF,TGTGCCAGCTCACCACCACGTGGGACTCCCTTCTTC
.,.,TRBJ1-2,TRBV7-8,CASSPKGPYGYTF,TGTGCCAGCTCCCCCAAAGGCCCCTATGGCTACACCTTC
many,.,TRBJ2-7,TRBV5-6,CASSRSGSTFYEQYF,TGTGCCAGCAGCCGGAGCGGTAGTACCTTCTACGAGCAGTACTTC
many,.,TRBJ1-1,TRBV18,CATIGENTEAFF,TGTGCCACCATCGGAGAGAACACTGAAGCTTTCTTT
many,.,TRBJ1-1,TRBV6-5,CASTRALFRGSSTEAFF,TGTGCCAGCACGCGGGCATTGTTTAGGGGTTCGTCCACTGAAGCTTTCTTT
many,.,TRBJ2-1,TRBV20-1,CSARDGSSYNEQFF,TGCAGTGCTAGAGACGGAAGCTCCTACAATGAGCAGTTCTTC
.,TRBD1,TRBJ1-5,TRBV6-4,CASSDPGTGARRPQHF,TGTGCCAGCAGTGACCCCGGGACAGGGGCCCGTCGGCCCCAGCATTTT
.,TRBD1,TRBJ1-5,TRBV15,CATSRQDRDWSNQPQHF,TGTGCCACCAGCCGTCAGGACAGGGATTGGAGCAATCAGCCCCAGCATTTT
many,.,TRBJ2-1,TRBV29-1,CSVRFRIVIHNEQFF,TGCAGCGTTCGGTTCAGGATAGTTATTCACAATGAGCAGTTCTTC
many,.,TRBJ2-1,TRBV18,CASSPTGNEQFF,TGTGCCAGCAGCCCCACTGGTAATGAGCAGTTCTTC
many,.,TRBJ2-1,TRBV29-1,CSGEGGYNEQFF,TGCAGCGGGGAAGGCGGGTACAATGAGCAGTTCTTC
.,.,TRBJ2-7,TRBV20-1,CNAYSGSSSYELYF,TGCAATGCTTATAGCGGATCTAGCTCCTACGAGCTGTACTTC
many,TRBD2,TRBJ2-5,TRBV20-1,CSAGGTSGITETQYF,TGCAGTGCTGGGGGGACTAGCGGAATTACGGAGACCCAGTACTTC
many,.,TRBJ2-3,TRBV7-9,CASSHPGTQYF,TGTGCCAGCAGCCACCCGGGGACGCAGTATTTT
.,.,TRBJ1-1,TRBV6-5,CASTKGIVGTEAFF,TGTGCCAGCACCAAAGGGATTGTTGGCACTGAAGCTTTCTTT
.,TRBD2,TRBJ2-7,TRBV7-2,CSSSLVRGGGTTAYEQYF,TGTTCCAGCAGCTTAGTTCGGGGAGGCGGGACTACTGCTTACGAGCAGTACTTC
.,.,TRBJ2-5,TRBV5-1,CASSLEGSKETQYF,TGCGCCAGCAGCTTGGAGGGGAGCAAAGAGACCCAGTACTTC
.,TRBD1,TRBJ1-3,TRBV9,CASTPTGENSGNTIYF,TGTGCCAGCACCCCGACAGGGGAAAACTCTGGAAACACCATATATTTT
many,TRBD2,TRBJ2-7,TRBV20-1,CSARDPGTSGSRQYF,TGCAGTGCTAGAGATCCCGGGACTAGCGGGAGTAGGCAGTACTTC
many,.,TRBJ2-1,TRBV2,CASRRSTTYNEQFF,TGTGCCAGCAGGAGGTCTACCACCTACAATGAGCAGTTCTTC
many,.,TRBJ2-1,TRBV5-1,CASSFSGESFNEQFF,TGCGCCAGCAGCTTTTCGGGAGAGTCGTTCAATGAGCAGTTCTTC
many,TRBD1,TRBJ2-2,TRBV7-3,CASSPRTGGAPGELFF,TGTGCCAGCAGCCCCCGGACAGGGGGCGCACCCGGGGAGCTGTTTTTT
.,.,TRBJ1-1,TRBV3-1,CASSQLQPNTEAFF,TGTGCCAGCAGCCAACTACAGCCGAACACTGAAGCTTTCTTT
many,TRBD1,TRBJ2-2,TRBV28,CASRTAGTVAGELFF,TGTGCCAGCAGAACAGCCGGGACAGTTGCCGGGGAGCTGTTTTTT
many,.,TRBJ2-2,TRBV20-1,CSARVRAGTGELFF,TGCAGTGCTAGAGTTAGGGCGGGCACCGGGGAGCTGTTTTTT
many,TRBD1,TRBJ2-1,TRBV29-1,CSVVQGSHEQFF,TGCAGCGTAGTACAGGGGTCCCATGAGCAGTTCTTC
medium-sized,TRBD1,TRBJ2-1,TRBV11-3,CASSPRGTGSYNEQFF,TGTGCCAGCAGCCCCCGGGGGACAGGTTCCTACAATGAGCAGTTCTTC
.,.,TRBJ2-5,TRBV7-9,CASSFLSGGAVETHYF,TGTGCCAGCAGCTTTCTCTCCGGCGGGGCCGTGGAGACCCATTACTTC
many,.,TRBJ2-5,TRBV14,CASSQEWRETQYF,TGTGCCAGCAGCCAAGAGTGGAGAGAGACCCAGTACTTC
.,.,TRBJ2-3,TRBV29-1,CSVGASSTDTQYF,TGCAGCGTTGGTGCGTCGTCCACAGATACGCAGTATTTT
many,.,TRBJ1-6,TRBV20-1,CSAEEGTGISPLHF,TGCAGTGCGGAGGAGGGGACCGGGATTTCACCCCTCCACTTT
.,.,TRBJ2-5,TRBV9,CASSDRSEETQYF,TGTGCCAGCAGCGACCGGAGCGAAGAGACCCAGTACTTC
many,.,TRBJ2-7,TRBV20-1,CSARQGRPDEQYF,TGCAGTGCTAGACAGGGAAGGCCCGACGAGCAGTACTTC
many,TRBD2,TRBJ2-1,TRBV20-1,CSARRPGLGSGEQFF,TGCAGTGCGCGACGCCCGGGACTAGGCAGCGGTGAGCAGTTCTTC
many,.,TRBJ2-7,TRBV7-9,CASSPGAGTTYEQYF,TGTGCCAGCAGCCCGGGGGCGGGAACCACCTACGAGCAGTACTTC
once,.,TRBJ1-5,TRBV7-9,CASSLAEGGGSQHF,TGTGCCAGCAGCTTAGCTGAGGGAGGAGGGTCCCAGCATTTT
many,.,TRBJ2-3,TRBV7-9,CASSSPGQRGTDTQYF,TGTGCCAGCAGCTCTCCCGGACAGAGAGGCACAGATACGCAGTATTTT
many,TRBD1,TRBJ1-5,TRBV12-3/TRBV12-4,CASSLGQTNQPQHF,TGTGCCAGCAGTTTGGGACAGACAAATCAGCCCCAGCATTTT
many,.,TRBJ2-6,TRBV11-2,CASSLWIDQGRSGANVLTF,TGTGCCAGCAGCTTATGGATTGATCAGGGGCGCTCTGGGGCCAACGTCCTGACTTTC
many,.,TRBJ2-5,TRBV5-5,CASSLLRGWKTQYF,TGTGCCAGCAGCTTGTTGAGGGGGTGGAAGACCCAGTACTTC
few,.,TRBJ1-1,TRBV5-4,CASSSQGGTEAFF,TGTGCCAGCAGCTCCCAAGGTGGGACTGAAGCTTTCTTT
many,.,TRBJ2-7,TRBV10-3,CAMRTVSYEQYF,TGTGCCATGAGGACGGTCTCCTACGAGCAGTACTTC
few,TRBD2,TRBJ2-3,TRBV20-1,CSARVGSSGSFNTQYF,TGCAGTGCTAGAGTGGGTTCAAGCGGGAGCTTCAATACGCAGTATTTT